The 8 T cell receptor beta chains below come from one sample, sequenced in a study of Tregs in tolerant kidney transplant recipients. Assay: immunoSEQ multiplex PCR; the TCRdb copy retains only in-frame clones and omits some. Seen here are about 240,000 clones, approximately 83% observed once, and the top ten hold around 0.61%. The specimen was CD4+ T cells from blood. Source of these receptors: a human donor in good health.

V is TRBV10-3 and J is TRBJ2-5, with D perhaps matching TRBD1 or TRBD2 (6 bases each). Trimming took off 2 bases at V and 4 bases at J, with 14 bases between the two ends. Per germline, CDR1 ENHRY and CDR2 SYGVKD. The CDR3 is made up of 15 amino acids. In nucleotides, the CDR3 is TGTGCCATCAGTGAGCCCCAGGGGAGGAGAGAGACCCAGTACTTC. Amino acids: CAISEPQGRRETQYF.

This rearrangement joins TRBV18 to TRBJ1-1; D gene uncertain. Deletions cut 1 base from V and 1 base from J, with 7 bases between. The CDR3 has 14 residues. Germline V gene sequence: CDR1 KGHSH, CDR2 LQKENI. The CDR3 region has the DNA TGTGCCAGCTCACCACGCAGCCAGAACACTGAAGCTTTCTTT. Encoded protein: CASSPRSQNTEAFF.

This chain links TRBV6-1 with TRBJ2-5, with D maybe TRBD1 (6 bases). Judging by the DNA end, TRBJ2-7 fits better; the J call may be wrong. The V gene's germline CDR1 is MNHNS and CDR2 SASEGT. This CDR3 is 14 amino acids long. This CDR3 reads CASTQTGTTYEQYF. In DNA, the CDR3 is TGTGCCAGCACCCAGACAGGTACCACCTACGAGCAGTACTTC.

The chain employs TRBV19 and TRBJ2-7; TRBD1 agrees at 10 bases. Looked up from germline, CDR1 is LNHDA and CDR2 is SQIVND (reference sequence). The CDR3 consists of 14 residues. Losses at the gene ends were 4 bases for V and 5 bases for J; bases not matched to a gene: 5. CDR3 sequence (DNA): TGTGCCAGTAGTAGTAGACAGGGGGCCAACGAGCAGTACTTC. Encoded protein: CASSSRQGANEQYF.

This chain connects TRBV5-1 to TRBJ1-2, with 9 bases that match TRBD1. Losses at the gene ends were 1 base for V and 4 bases for J; bases not matched to a gene: 11. The CDR3 runs 17 residues. From germline, CDR1 is SGHRS and CDR2 YFSETQ. CDR3 DNA sequence: TGCGCCAGCAGCTTGACCGGTTGGGACAGGGTCGGCTATGGCTACACCTTC. Encoded protein: CASSLTGWDRVGYGYTF.

The rearrangement links TRBV15 to TRBJ1-2; D gene ambiguous. V dropped 0 bases and J dropped 1 base, with 6 bases sitting between them. The germline gives CDR1 LNHNV, CDR2 YYDKDF (reference sequence). This CDR3 is built from 14 residues. The CDR3 region has the DNA TGTGCCACCAGCAGAGACGGCCGTAACTATGGCTACACCTTC. It is translated as CATSRDGRNYGYTF. Variable domain in full (rest from reference TRBV15 and TRBJ1-2): DAMVIQNPRYQVTQFGKPVTLSCSQTLNHNVMYWYQQKSSQAPKLLFHYYDKDFNNEADTPDNFQSRRPNTSFCFLDIRSPGLGDTAMYLCATSRDGRNYGYTFGSGTRLTVV.

V is TRBV7-6 and J is TRBJ2-3; D ambiguous. Germline values: CDR1 SGHVS, CDR2 FNYEAQ. The CDR3 has 16 residues. V was clipped by 1 base and J by 0 bases, with 11 bases between them. DNA of the CDR3: TGTGCCAGCAGCTTAGTAACGGAGATTAGCACAGATACGCAGTATTTT. Protein sequence: CASSLVTEISTDTQYF.

The chain uses TRBV7-9 and TRBJ1-4, with a weak D call TRBD1 (5 bases). The ends were cut back, 5 bases at V and 2 bases at J, with 12 bases in the middle. CDR3 length: 15 amino acids. Looked up from germline, CDR1 is SEHNR and CDR2 is FQNEAQ (reference sequence). This CDR3 is CASSTGLGTNEKLFF. CDR3 sequence (DNA): TGTGCCAGCAGCACAGGTCTAGGGACTAATGAAAAACTGTTTTTT. Using reference TRBV7-9 and TRBJ1-4 for the parts outside the CDR3, the full variable domain is DTGVSQNPRHKITKRGQNVTFRCDPISEHNRLYWYRQTLGQGPEFLTYFQNEAQLEKSRLLSDRFSAERPKGSFSTLEIQRTEQGDSAMYLCASSTGLGTNEKLFFGSGTQLSVL.